What follows are 19 T cell receptor beta chains derived from one specimen sequenced in a study of radiotherapy plus CTLA-4 blockade in lung cancer. Libraries were prepared by immunoSEQ multiplex PCR; TCRdb keeps only in-frame clonotypes and omits some of them. The table has fewer than 45,000 clones, 72% seen once; the top ten hold about a tenth. The sequenced sample was peripheral blood, obtained from a patient treated with radiotherapy plus ipilimumab. These receptors were obtained from a human donor with non-small cell lung cancer who had stable disease on radiotherapy plus ipilimumab.

The V gene is TRBV11-3, the J gene TRBJ1-1; 7 bases match TRBD1. CDR1 and CDR2 (germline): SGHNT, YENEEA. The V gene end was trimmed by 0 bases and the J gene end by 4 bases; junction bases not matched to a gene: 8. The CDR3 is made up of 16 amino acids. CDR3 loop: CASSLDPTGLSTEAFF. CDR3 nucleotides: TGTGCCAGCAGCTTAGACCCGACAGGGTTGAGCACTGAAGCTTTCTTT.

This clone was seen just once. The chain employs TRBV11-3 and TRBJ2-7; 7 nucleotides match TRBD2. Looked up from germline, CDR1 is SGHNT and CDR2 is YENEEA. This CDR3 is 14 amino acids long. Unmatched junction bases numbered 6, after V lost 2 bases and J lost 5 bases. The CDR3 reads CASSLQSAGDEQYF. The CDR3 nucleotides are TGTGCCAGCAGCTTACAATCTGCGGGGGACGAGCAGTACTTC.

The V gene is TRBV10-3, the J gene TRBJ2-2; D perhaps matches TRBD2 (5 bases). The V gene lost 8 bases and the J gene lost 6 bases, with 10 bases spanning the gap. Germline values: CDR1 ENHRY, CDR2 SYGVKD. The CDR3 has 12 residues. The CDR3 nucleotides are TGTGCCATCGGGCCGGGGTCCGGGGAGCTGTTTTTT. Encoded protein: CAIGPGSGELFF.

V is TRBV7-8 and J is TRBJ1-4; 7 nucleotides line up with TRBD1. The length of the CDR3 is 15 residues. V shed 4 bases and J 4 bases; nucleotides not matched to a gene: 6. Germline assignment: CDR1 SGHVS and CDR2 FQNEAQ. CDR3 region: CASSSPQGHNEKLFF. The CDR3, as DNA: TGTGCCAGCAGCTCGCCACAGGGGCATAATGAAAAACTGTTTTTT.

The CDR3 DNA is TGTGCCAGCAGCCAAGACCTGGCAGATAATTCACCCCTCCACTTT. Its translation is CASSQDLADNSPLHF. This chain joins TRBV4-2 and TRBJ1-6; D is undetermined. This CDR3 region has 15 residues. The germline gives CDR1 LGHNA, CDR2 YNFKEQ. Trimming pared 0 bases from V and 5 bases from J, leaving 8 bases between.

The J gene is TRBJ1-2, the V gene TRBV2; 9 bases are shared with TRBD1. Trimming took 6 bases from V and 0 from J; bases not matched to a gene: 8. Germline V gene data show CDR1 as SNHLY and CDR2 as FYNNEI. The CDR3 is 16 residues long. In nucleotides, the CDR3 is TGTGCCAGCAGGAGCTACGGGACAGGGACTAACTATGGCTACACCTTC. Its protein product is CASRSYGTGTNYGYTF.

The chain couples TRBV5-1 to TRBJ2-1; D is possibly TRBD2 (5 bases). Germline V gene lookup returns CDR1 SGHRS and CDR2 YFSETQ. V was shortened by 0 bases and J by 8 bases, with 9 bases between the two germline ends. The length of the CDR3 is 13 residues. The CDR3 region has the DNA TGCGCCAGCAGCTTGGTGGGAGTGGATGAGCAGTTCTTC. Translating it yields CASSLVGVDEQFF.

CDR3 in amino acids: CASSPTGRASTDTQYF. The CDR3 nucleotides are TGCGCCAGCAGCCCGACTGGGCGGGCGAGCACAGATACGCAGTATTTT. V is TRBV5-1 and J is TRBJ2-3; a possible D gene is TRBD2 (5 bases). The V and J ends lost 4 bases and 0 bases respectively, with 15 bases between them. The germline V gene encodes CDR1 SGHRS and CDR2 YFSETQ. The CDR3 has 16 amino acids.

This clone turned up a few times. The rearrangement links TRBV5-4 to TRBJ1-2, with a possible D match to TRBD1 (6 bases). The V and J ends lost 3 bases and 2 bases respectively, with 11 bases between them. The germline gives CDR1 SGHNT, CDR2 YYREEE (reference sequence). There are 14 residues in the CDR3. The chain's CDR3 is CASSSSGTNYGYTF. CDR3 DNA: TGTGCCAGCAGCTCTTCCGGGACAAACTATGGCTACACCTTC. The complete variable domain, with remaining parts taken from reference TRBV5-4 and TRBJ1-2, reads ETGVTQSPTHLIKTRGQQVTLRCSSQSGHNTVSWYQQALGQGPQFIFQYYREEENGRGNFPPRFSGLQFPNYSSELNVNALELDDSALYLCASSSSGTNYGYTFGSGTRLTVV.

This clone was detected only a few times. This chain connects TRBV2 to TRBJ2-7, with D maybe TRBD2 (6 bases). This CDR3 spans 12 amino acids. CDR1 and CDR2 from the germline V gene are SNHLY and FYNNEI. V was shortened by 4 bases and J by 7 bases, with 11 bases between the two germline ends. The CDR3 sequence is CASSGSGGEQYF. The CDR3 nucleotides read TGTGCCAGCAGTGGCTCCGGGGGAGAGCAGTACTTC.

The chain joins TRBV28 to TRBJ1-6; 10 bases match TRBD1. This CDR3 region has 16 residues. Trimming at V came to 4 bases and at J to 7 bases, leaving 7 bases not matched to a gene. CDR1 and CDR2 from the germline V gene are MDHEN and SYDVKM. The CDR3 nucleotides are TGTGCCAGCAGTTCACCGGGACAGGGGCAAAATTCACCCCTCCACTTT. Its translation: CASSSPGQGQNSPLHF.

The table lists this clone with a few counts. This sequence joins TRBV30 and TRBJ1-1; D is ambiguous. The CDR3 length is 14 residues. Germline values: CDR1 GTSNPN, CDR2 SVGIG (reference sequence). Between the trimmed V and J ends, which lost 7 bases and 2 bases, there was a span of 17 bases. CDR3 sequence: CALAHGSSNTEAFF. The CDR3 nucleotides read TGTGCCTTAGCTCATGGGTCCTCCAACACTGAAGCTTTCTTT.

This clone was detected a few times. The genes are TRBV5-1 and TRBJ2-3; maybe TRBD2 (5 bases). This CDR3 is built from 15 residues. The germline CDR1 and CDR2 sequences are SGHRS and YFSETQ. V dropped 5 bases and J dropped 6 bases, with 19 bases sitting between them. The CDR3 loop reads CASRFGGESRDTQYF. For the CDR3, the DNA is TGCGCCAGCAGATTTGGAGGCGAGTCCAGGGATACGCAGTATTTT.

This rearrangement joins TRBV27 to TRBJ2-7, with TRBD2 as a possible D gene (5 bases). Germline assignment: CDR1 MNHEY and CDR2 SMNVEV (reference sequence). The CDR3 is 14 residues long. V lost 11 bases and J lost 7, with 24 bases in between. The CDR3 coding sequence is TGTGCCGGCCCTACGACAACGGGGAATAATGAGCAGTACTTC. It yields the protein CAGPTTTGNNEQYF.

V usage is TRBV10-3 and J usage is TRBJ1-1; 8 bases agree with TRBD1. Trimming took 6 bases from V and 4 from J; bases not matched to a gene: 19. This CDR3 is built from 18 residues. Germline-derived CDR1 and CDR2 are ENHRY and SYGVKD. The CDR3: CAISPRVGQGAGGTEAFF. For the CDR3, the DNA is TGTGCCATCAGCCCGCGGGTGGGCCAGGGGGCGGGTGGCACTGAAGCTTTCTTT.

The chain recombines TRBV10-2 with TRBJ1-6, with D possibly TRBD1 on 6 matching bases. The V end lost 7 bases, the J end lost 7 bases, and 11 bases lay between the germline ends. CDR1 and CDR2 (germline): WSHSY, SAAADI. The CDR3 length is 13 residues. The CDR3, as DNA: TGCGCCAGCAAACAGGGCTTGAATTCACCCCTCCACTTT. Protein: CASKQGLNSPLHF.

The chain carries TRBV15 and TRBJ2-4; D might be TRBD1 (6 bases). Deletions cut 0 bases from V and 4 bases from J, with 10 bases between. The CDR3 extends over 15 amino acids. Germline CDR1 and CDR2: LNHNV and YYDKDF (reference sequence). The CDR3 DNA reads as TGTGCCACCAGCAGAGATCGAGGACAGAAAAACATTCAGTACTTC. This encodes CATSRDRGQKNIQYF.

The gene calls are TRBV19 and TRBJ1-2; 9 positions agree with TRBD1. This CDR3 contains 17 residues. CDR1 is LNHDA and CDR2 is SQIVND in the germline V gene (reference sequence). Trimming removed 7 bases from V and 5 bases from J; junction bases left unmatched: 17. The CDR3 loop reads CASNNQPRRTGEYGYTF. CDR3 DNA sequence: TGTGCCAGTAATAATCAGCCCCGAAGGACAGGGGAGTATGGCTACACCTTC.

The V gene is TRBV15, the J gene TRBJ2-5; 12 bases are shared with TRBD2. Germline assignment: CDR1 LNHNV and CDR2 YYDKDF (reference sequence). V gave up 1 base and J gave up 0 bases; unmatched junction bases: 6. The CDR3 sequence is 18 residues long. The DNA for the CDR3 is TGTGCCACCAGCAGAGGGACTAGCGGGGCCCGTAACCAAGAGACCCAGTACTTC. Translating gives CATSRGTSGARNQETQYF.